These 22 T cell receptor beta chains were all obtained from the same sample, sequenced in a study of blood T cell repertoires in COVID-19. Profiling relied on immunoSEQ multiplex PCR, and the TCRdb table lists in-frame clones only, not all of them. This sample carries 350,000 or so clones, 85% to 90% of them seen once, and the ten largest clones take approximately 1%. The sample was PBMCs or T cells enriched from blood (not recorded which). These receptors were collected from a woman under 40 who had been exposed to COVID-19.

CDR3 amino acids: CSVGRLAGNEQFF. CDR3 sequence (DNA): TGCAGCGTTGGTAGACTAGCGGGAAATGAGCAGTTCTTC. The chain recombines TRBV29-1 with TRBJ2-1; 11 positions agree with TRBD2. V shed 4 bases, J shed 7 bases, and the junction held 3 bases outside the gene matches. Germline V gene lookup returns CDR1 SQVTM and CDR2 ANQGSEA. CDR3 length equals 13 residues.

The chain joins TRBV5-1 to TRBJ1-1; D remains unclear. This CDR3 contains 15 residues. Trimming shortened V by 4 bases and J by 4 bases, and 17 bases separated the two germline ends. CDR1 and CDR2 (germline): SGHRS, YFSETQ. This CDR3 reads CASSLTGLGSTEAFF. The CDR3 DNA is TGCGCCAGCAGCCTGACCGGTTTGGGGAGCACTGAAGCTTTCTTT.

The chain carries TRBV9 and TRBJ2-4; TRBD2 is a possible D gene (6 bases). Germline loops: CDR1 SGDLS, CDR2 YYNGEE. Trimming left V 2 bases short and J 6 bases short, with 15 bases between. This CDR3 spans 15 amino acids. CDR3 residues: CASSVSGRSGNIQYF. CDR3 nucleotide sequence: TGTGCCAGCAGCGTCTCCGGGAGATCGGGAAACATTCAGTACTTC.

The V and J genes are TRBV19 and TRBJ1-1; 10 bases agree with TRBD1. The J segment lost 1 base and the V segment lost 5 bases, leaving 1 base of the junction unmatched. Germline assignment: CDR1 LNHDA and CDR2 SQIVND (reference sequence). The CDR3 sequence is 14 residues long. CDR3 protein: CASSWDRGNTEAFF. CDR3 in DNA: TGTGCCAGTAGTTGGGACAGGGGGAACACTGAAGCTTTCTTT. Supplemented by reference TRBV19 and TRBJ1-1, the full variable domain reads DGGITQSPKYLFRKEGQNVTLSCEQNLNHDAMYWYRQDPGQGLRLIYYSQIVNDFQKGDIAEGYSVSREKKESFPLTVTSAQKNPTAFYLCASSWDRGNTEAFFGQGTRLTVV.

The chain recombines TRBV3-1 (or the pseudogene TRBV3-2) with TRBJ2-5, with 7 bases aligning to TRBD2. V shed 3 bases, J shed 5 bases, and the junction held 6 bases outside the gene matches. This CDR3 is built from 14 residues. Germline loops: CDR1 LGHDT, CDR2 YNNKEL (reference sequence). For the CDR3, the DNA is TGTGCCAGCAGCCACCCCAGCGGGATGGAGACCCAGTACTTC. Its translation: CASSHPSGMETQYF.

This sequence joins TRBV18 and TRBJ1-5; D is possibly TRBD1 (6 bases). V shed 3 bases and J shed 3 bases, with 9 bases lying between them. The germline gives CDR1 KGHSH, CDR2 LQKENI. This CDR3 region has 14 residues. In DNA form, the CDR3 reads TGTGCCAGCTCACCGGGGGCCAACAATCAGCCCCAGCATTTT. This encodes CASSPGANNQPQHF.

This chain connects TRBV11-2 to TRBJ2-5; 10 positions match TRBD2. Looked up from germline, CDR1 is SGHAT and CDR2 is FQNNGV. V lost 6 bases and J lost 0; bases outside the gene matches: 7. The CDR3 contains 16 residues. In DNA, the CDR3 is TGTGCCAGCAGACATACCGGGACTAGCGACCAAGAGACCCAGTACTTC. This encodes CASRHTGTSDQETQYF.

V gene TRBV12-3 or TRBV12-4 combines with J gene TRBJ2-7; no firm D call. Trimming left V 1 base short and J 6 bases short, with 7 bases between. The CDR3 extends over 12 amino acids. CDR3 residues: CASSLGQVEQYF. CDR3 nucleotide sequence: TGTGCCAGCAGTTTAGGACAAGTCGAGCAGTACTTC.

In this sample, this clone turned up once. The chain links TRBV20-1 to TRBJ2-5, with TRBD2 matching over 7 bases. With V trimmed by 3 bases and J by 5 bases, 6 bases remained unmatched. Germline CDR1 reads DFQATT; CDR2 reads SNEGSKA (reference sequence). CDR3 length equals 13 residues. The DNA for the CDR3 is TGCAGTGCTAGTTCTGGCGGGAGTGAGACCCAGTACTTC. This translates into CSASSGGSETQYF.

This chain links TRBV7-2 with TRBJ2-7, with 7 bases that match TRBD2. The junction had 19 bases not matched to a gene; V was cut back by 5 bases and J by 6 bases. Germline V gene data show CDR1 as SGHTA and CDR2 as FQGNSA. The CDR3 loop spans 17 amino acids. CDR3 in DNA: TGTGCCAGCAGCCCGTCCCCTAGCGGCTCCCGACGGGGCGAGCAGTACTTC. Translation gives CASSPSPSGSRRGEQYF.

The chain is built from TRBV28 and TRBJ2-6; TRBD2 matches at 11 bases. The CDR3 length is 18 residues. V trimming: 3 bases; J trimming: 4 bases; junction bases outside the gene matches: 8. CDR1 is MDHEN, CDR2 SYDVKM, per germline. The CDR3 DNA is TGTGCCAGCAGTTTCATAGCGGGAGGGGGTACGGGGGCCAACGTCCTGACTTTC. Amino acids: CASSFIAGGGTGANVLTF.

The chain links TRBV7-9 to TRBJ1-1; TRBD1 might be the D (5 bases). The V gene lost 6 bases and the J gene lost 0 bases, with 8 bases spanning the gap. Germline assignment: CDR1 SEHNR and CDR2 FQNEAQ (reference sequence). This CDR3 is 13 amino acids long. The CDR3 coding sequence is TGTGCCAGCAGGACGGGGGTGAACACTGAAGCTTTCTTT. Protein: CASRTGVNTEAFF. The variable domain in full, completed from reference TRBV7-9 and TRBJ1-1, reads DTGVSQNPRHKITKRGQNVTFRCDPISEHNRLYWYRQTLGQGPEFLTYFQNEAQLEKSRLLSDRFSAERPKGSFSTLEIQRTEQGDSAMYLCASRTGVNTEAFFGQGTRLTVV.

The sample holds one count of this clone. V usage is TRBV6-5 and J usage is TRBJ1-1, with D hard to call. Germline V lookup: CDR1 MNHEY, CDR2 SVGAGI. The germline V and J ends were trimmed by 0 bases and 3 bases, with 5 bases remaining between them. The CDR3 runs to 13 residues. CDR3 bases: TGTGCCAGCAGTTACTCGCCGGACACTGAAGCTTTCTTT. It yields the protein CASSYSPDTEAFF.

This sequence joins TRBV24-1 and TRBJ2-1; possible D gene TRBD1, 5 bases. The CDR3 has 16 residues. The V and J ends lost 3 bases and 6 bases respectively, with 17 bases between them. Germline loops: CDR1 KGHDR, CDR2 SFDVKD. This CDR3 reads CATSDPQERSLNEQFF. CDR3 in DNA: TGTGCCACCAGTGATCCACAGGAAAGATCGCTCAATGAGCAGTTCTTC.

This clone was recorded a few times. The CDR3 is CASSSGLAGGRTGELFF. CDR3 DNA sequence: TGTGCCAGCAGCTCGGGACTAGCGGGAGGTCGCACCGGGGAGCTGTTTTTT. The V gene is TRBV4-2, the J gene TRBJ2-2, with 15 positions matching TRBD2. The germline V gene encodes CDR1 LGHNA and CDR2 YNFKEQ. The V gene end was trimmed by 5 bases and the J gene end by 4 bases; junction bases not matched to a gene: 5. CDR3 length: 17 residues.

The chain combines TRBV11-2 with TRBJ2-3; a weak D match, TRBD2 (5 bases). This CDR3 has 16 amino acids. Per germline, CDR1 SGHAT and CDR2 FQNNGV. The V gene lost 5 bases and the J gene lost 0 bases, with 15 bases spanning the gap. CDR3 in DNA: TGTGCCAGCAGCATAGGTGGGAGTTCGAGCACAGATACGCAGTATTTT. Translated, it gives CASSIGGSSSTDTQYF.

The chain links TRBV19 to TRBJ1-2; weak D call: TRBD1 (5 bases). Between the trimmed V and J ends, which lost 1 base and 3 bases, there was a span of 9 bases. The CDR3 loop spans 14 amino acids. Germline CDR1 reads LNHDA; CDR2 reads SQIVND (reference sequence). The CDR3 nucleotides read TGTGCCAGTAGTATAGCACAGGCGGACTATGGCTACACCTTC. Its translation: CASSIAQADYGYTF.

The rearrangement uses TRBV19 and TRBJ2-1; 7 positions match TRBD1. This CDR3 spans 16 amino acids. The junction had 9 bases not matched to a gene; V was cut back by 3 bases and J by 4 bases. Germline loops: CDR1 LNHDA, CDR2 SQIVND (reference sequence). The CDR3 region has the DNA TGTGCCAGTAGTATGACCGGGACAGACGTTTACAATGAGCAGTTCTTC. Residues: CASSMTGTDVYNEQFF. The full variable domain, rest sourced from reference TRBV19 and TRBJ2-1, is DGGITQSPKYLFRKEGQNVTLSCEQNLNHDAMYWYRQDPGQGLRLIYYSQIVNDFQKGDIAEGYSVSREKKESFPLTVTSAQKNPTAFYLCASSMTGTDVYNEQFFGPGTRLTVL.

The chain links TRBV5-1 to TRBJ2-7, with D perhaps TRBD2 (5 bases). V lost 3 bases, J lost 2 bases, and 15 bases lay in between. Germline V gene data show CDR1 as SGHRS and CDR2 as YFSETQ. The CDR3 consists of 15 residues. The CDR3 nucleotides read TGCGCCAGCAGCTCGGGGTCGACGGCCACCTACGAGCAGTACTTC. It encodes CASSSGSTATYEQYF. The full variable domain, rest sourced from reference TRBV5-1 and TRBJ2-7, is KAGVTQTPRYLIKTRGQQVTLSCSPISGHRSVSWYQQTPGQGLQFLFEYFSETQRNKGNFPGRFSGRQFSNSRSEMNVSTLELGDSALYLCASSSGSTATYEQYFGPGTRLTVT.

The rearrangement links TRBV5-1 to TRBJ2-3, with D maybe TRBD1 (5 bases). This CDR3 is 15 amino acids long. V gave up 1 base and J gave up 0 bases, with 9 bases separating them. CDR1 and CDR2 from the germline V gene are SGHRS and YFSETQ. CDR3 nucleotides: TGCGCCAGCAGCTTGTGGACACCAAGCACAGATACGCAGTATTTT. This sequence encodes CASSLWTPSTDTQYF.

The rearrangement uses TRBV2 and TRBJ1-6, with D possibly matching TRBD1 (6 bases). The germline CDR1 and CDR2 sequences are SNHLY and FYNNEI. The V gene lost 3 bases and the J gene lost 5 bases, with 14 bases spanning the gap. The CDR3 covers 16 residues. The CDR3 nucleotides are TGTGCCAGCAGTGAGGATGGGGGCCTGAATAATTCACCCCTCCACTTT. Translating it yields CASSEDGGLNNSPLHF.

This rearrangement joins TRBV3-1 (or the pseudogene TRBV3-2) to TRBJ1-1; the match to TRBD1 covers 8 bases. In germline, CDR1 is LGHDT, CDR2 YNNKEL (reference sequence). The ends lost 5 bases at V and 5 bases at J; junction bases unmatched: 1. The CDR3 runs to 12 residues. The CDR3 loop is CASSYRGTEAFF. CDR3 nucleotides: TGTGCCAGCAGCTACAGGGGGACTGAAGCTTTCTTT.